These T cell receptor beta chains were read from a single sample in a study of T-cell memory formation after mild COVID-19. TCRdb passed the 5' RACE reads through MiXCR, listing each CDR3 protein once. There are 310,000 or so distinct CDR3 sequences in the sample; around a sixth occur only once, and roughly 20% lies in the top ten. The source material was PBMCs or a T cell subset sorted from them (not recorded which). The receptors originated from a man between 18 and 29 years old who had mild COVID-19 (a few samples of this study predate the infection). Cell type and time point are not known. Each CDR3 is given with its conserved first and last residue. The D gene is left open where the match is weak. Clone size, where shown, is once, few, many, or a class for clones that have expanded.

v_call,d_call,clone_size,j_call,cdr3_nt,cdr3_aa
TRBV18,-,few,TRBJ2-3,TGTGCCAGCTCACCTATGGACAGAAAAAGCACAGATACGCAGTATTTT,CASSPMDRKSTDTQYF
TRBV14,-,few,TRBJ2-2,TGTGCCAGCAGCCGACGCCGGGGGAGCGGCACCGGGGAGCTGTTTTTT,CASSRRRGSGTGELFF
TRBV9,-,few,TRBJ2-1,TGTGCCAGCAGCGCACTAGTCCCTGCGCTCTTC,CASSALVPALF
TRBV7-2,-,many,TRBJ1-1,TGTGCCAGCAGCCGATTATACAACACTGAAGCTTTCTTT,CASSRLYNTEAFF
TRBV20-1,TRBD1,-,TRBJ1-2,TGCAGTGCTAGGACAGGGGCCGCCGCCTATGGCTACACCTTC,CSARTGAAAYGYTF
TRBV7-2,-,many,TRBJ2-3,TGTGCCAGCAGCTTTTACACAGATACGCAGTATTTT,CASSFYTDTQYF
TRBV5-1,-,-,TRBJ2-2,TGCGCCAGCAGCGTAACAGGGGGGGAGAACACCGGGGAGCTGTTTTTT,CASSVTGGENTGELFF
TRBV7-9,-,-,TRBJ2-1,TGTGCCAGCAGCGGATATGGCAATGAGCAGTTCTTC,CASSGYGNEQFF
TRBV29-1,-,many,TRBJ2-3,TGCAGCGTTGAAAAAGGGGGCACAGATACGCAGTATTTT,CSVEKGGTDTQYF
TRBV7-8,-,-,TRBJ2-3,TGTGCCAGCAGCTCCGACTGGTCAGGATACACAGATACGCAGTATTTT,CASSSDWSGYTDTQYF